The 7 T cell receptor beta chains below were found in one sample sequenced in a study of cytomegalovirus exposure and HLA in healthy donors. Amplification used 60 Vbeta primers and 13 Jbeta primers. Data came from immunoSEQ multiplex PCR; TCRdb stores just in-frame clones and leaves some out. Here the sample spans around 110,000 clones, approximately 81% being singletons. The sequencing sample was made of PBMCs. These receptors were collected from a woman aged 18-30 years in good health and CMV-seropositive.

The chain joins TRBV5-6 to TRBJ2-1, with 12 nucleotides matching TRBD1. J lost 9 bases, V lost 4 bases, and 5 bases had no gene match. The CDR3 contains 14 residues. CDR1 is SGHDT, CDR2 YYEEEE, per germline. The CDR3 DNA reads as TGTGCCAGCAGCCCAGGGACAGGGGGCGCTGAGCAGTTCTTC. It translates to CASSPGTGGAEQFF.

The rearrangement uses TRBV7-9 and TRBJ2-7; D unclear. There are 14 residues in the CDR3. The V gene's germline CDR1 is SEHNR and CDR2 FQNEAQ (reference sequence). V shed 4 bases and J shed 3 bases, with 13 bases lying between them. The DNA for the CDR3 is TGTGCCAGCAGCTCAGCCCAGGCCCTCTACGAGCAGTACTTC. Amino acids: CASSSAQALYEQYF.

This clone has only a few counts. V and J are TRBV11-3 and TRBJ1-1; D is perhaps TRBD1 (5 bases). The length of the CDR3 is 16 residues. The V end was cut by 1 base, the J end by 1 base, with 13 bases between. The germline gives CDR1 SGHNT, CDR2 YENEEA. Written as DNA, the CDR3 is TGTGCCAGCAGCTTAGTCTTTGGGGCTTCGAACACTGAAGCTTTCTTT. Translating it yields CASSLVFGASNTEAFF.

The chain is built from TRBV11-2 and TRBJ1-5, with 11 bases that match TRBD1. V shed 6 bases and J 7 bases; nucleotides not matched to a gene: 8. The germline gives CDR1 SGHAT, CDR2 FQNNGV. This CDR3 has 15 residues. This CDR3 is CASSRLRDRGQPQHF. Written as DNA, the CDR3 is TGTGCCAGCAGTCGTTTGCGGGACAGGGGGCAGCCCCAGCATTTT.

V is TRBV15 and J is TRBJ2-5, with TRBD2 matching over 10 bases. CDR3 length equals 20 residues. V trimming: 0 bases; J trimming: 5 bases; junction bases outside the gene matches: 18. Per the germline V gene, CDR1 is LNHNV and CDR2 is YYDKDF (reference sequence). CDR3 loop: CATSRDLTSGRGGLGETQYF. The CDR3 DNA is TGTGCCACCAGCAGAGATCTGACTAGCGGGCGGGGAGGTCTAGGGGAGACCCAGTACTTC.

The rearrangement links TRBV15 to TRBJ2-7; 10 nucleotides agree with TRBD2. Germline CDR1 is LNHNV and CDR2 is YYDKDF (reference sequence). The CDR3 has 18 amino acids. V shed 0 bases and J 4 bases; nucleotides not matched to a gene: 12. DNA for the CDR3: TGTGCCACCAGCAGAGATATAGCTAGCGGGAGAGCGGGGTACGAGCAGTACTTC. Translation gives CATSRDIASGRAGYEQYF.

V gene TRBV9 combines with J gene TRBJ2-3, with TRBD1 matching 8 bases. Germline CDR1 and CDR2: SGDLS and YYNGEE. V trimming: 0 bases; J trimming: 4 bases; junction bases outside the gene matches: 7. The CDR3 sequence is 16 residues long. CDR3 sequence reads: CASSVGLQGASDTQYF. In nucleotides, the CDR3 is TGTGCCAGCAGCGTAGGGCTCCAGGGGGCATCAGATACGCAGTATTTT.